The clone carrying this T cell receptor (beta chain) appeared once. What it recognizes is unknown. The data belong to a study of OX40 agonist ivuxolimab in advanced cancers. Study-wide points: Some of the lowest clonal expansion was seen in partial responders at 0.1-3.0 mg/kg. Normalized T-cell clonal expansion was also low in a subset of nonresponders.

Data came from immunoSEQ multiplex PCR; TCRdb stores just in-frame clones and leaves some out. The data hold more than 25,000 clones, with about 73% observed a single time. The clonotype originates from an adult with an advanced solid tumor such as melanoma, head and neck, liver or kidney cancer. This specimen consisted of CD4+ or CD8+ T cells sorted from blood, obtained in a trial of the OX40 agonist ivuxolimab.

CDR3 in amino acids: CASSVEGRNTEAFF. The CDR3 region has the DNA TGTGCCAGCAGCGTAGAGGGGAGGAACACTGAAGCTTTCTTT. This chain connects TRBV9 to TRBJ1-1; the D gene is possibly TRBD1 (5 bases). This CDR3 contains 14 residues. Trimming took off 0 bases at V and 1 base at J, with 7 bases between the two ends. Germline V lookup: CDR1 SGDLS, CDR2 YYNGEE.